This TCR beta chain derives from a study of cytomegalovirus exposure and HLA in healthy donors. Study-level information: A data release that came early held tens of millions of unique TCRs from HLA-typed donors.

The study ran its PCR with 60 Vbeta and 13 Jbeta primers. This table comes from immunoSEQ multiplex PCR, and its TCRdb copy is limited to in-frame clones, with some not included. The sample has 100,000 to 120,000 clones, around 80% seen once. The CDR3 is made up of 16 amino acids. Germline lookup yields CDR1 LGHNA and CDR2 YNFKEQ. The trim removed 0 bases at V and 5 bases at J, leaving 10 bases unmatched. Study-wide findings and caveats: Cytomegalovirus-associated TCR beta chains were listed, numbering some 180. Using a false discovery rate of 0.05, a later analysis showed that 15,000 to 20,000 TCR beta sequences were associated with HLA alleles. The majority of TCR sequences were rare, yet some public TCRs appeared in many donors.

On this clone: Its antigen is not identified.

The V gene is TRBV4-2, the J gene TRBJ2-7, with 7 bases lining up with TRBD2. The receptor comes from a woman aged 55-75 years in good health and CMV-seropositive. The sample comprised PBMCs. The CDR3 protein is CASSQDLLAEENEQYF. The CDR3 nucleotides read TGTGCCAGCAGCCAAGACCTCCTAGCGGAGGAGAACGAGCAGTACTTC.